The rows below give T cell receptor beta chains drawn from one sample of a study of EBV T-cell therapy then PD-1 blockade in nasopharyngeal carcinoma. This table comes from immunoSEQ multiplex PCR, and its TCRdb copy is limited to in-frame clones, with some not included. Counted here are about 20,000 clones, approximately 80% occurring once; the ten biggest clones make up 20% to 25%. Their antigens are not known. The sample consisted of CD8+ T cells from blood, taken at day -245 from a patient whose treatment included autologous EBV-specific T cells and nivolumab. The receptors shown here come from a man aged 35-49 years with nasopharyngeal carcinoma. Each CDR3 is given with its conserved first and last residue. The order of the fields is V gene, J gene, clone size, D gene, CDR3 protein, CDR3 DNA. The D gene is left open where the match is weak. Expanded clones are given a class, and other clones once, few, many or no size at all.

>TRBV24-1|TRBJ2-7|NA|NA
CATSDLYSYEQYF
TGTGCCACCAGTGATTTGTACAGCTACGAGCAGTACTTC
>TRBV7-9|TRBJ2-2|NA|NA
CASRPRVTGELFF
TGTGCCAGCAGGCCCAGGGTCACCGGGGAGCTGTTTTTT
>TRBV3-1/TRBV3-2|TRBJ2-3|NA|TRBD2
CASSQDVAGVTDTQYF
TGTGCCAGCAGCCAAGATGTCGCGGGGGTAACAGATACGCAGTATTTT
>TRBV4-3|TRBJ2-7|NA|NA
CASSQDSSISYEQYF
TGCGCCAGCAGCCAAGATTCATCAATCTCCTACGAGCAGTACTTC
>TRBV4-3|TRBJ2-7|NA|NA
CASSPAEGNYEQYF
TGCGCCAGCAGCCCCGCGGAGGGGAACTACGAGCAGTACTTC
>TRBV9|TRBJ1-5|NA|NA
CASSVGGNSNQPQHF
TGTGCCAGCAGCGTAGGGGGGAATAGCAATCAGCCCCAGCATTTT
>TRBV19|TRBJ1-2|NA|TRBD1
CARCRGLGYTF
TGTGCCAGATGCAGGGGGCTGGGCTACACCTTC
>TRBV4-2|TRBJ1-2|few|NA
CASSQVEGYGYTF
TGTGCCAGCAGCCAAGTAGAAGGCTATGGCTACACCTTC
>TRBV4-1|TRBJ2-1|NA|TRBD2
CASSQGAGDEQFF
TGCGCCAGCAGCCAAGGAGCGGGGGATGAGCAGTTCTTC
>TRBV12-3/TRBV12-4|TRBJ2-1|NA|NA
CASSLGGYNEQFF
TGTGCCAGCAGTTTAGGGGGCTACAATGAGCAGTTCTTC
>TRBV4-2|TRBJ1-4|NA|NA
CASSQDGGATNEKLFF
TGTGCCAGCAGCCAAGATGGCGGCGCAACTAATGAAAAACTGTTTTTT
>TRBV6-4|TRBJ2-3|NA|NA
CASSAEASTDTQYF
TGTGCCAGCAGTGCAGAGGCGAGCACAGATACGCAGTATTTT
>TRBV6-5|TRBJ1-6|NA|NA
CASSYPRGGENSPLHF
TGTGCCAGCAGTTACCCACGGGGGGGGGAGAATTCACCCCTCCACTTT
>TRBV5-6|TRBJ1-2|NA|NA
CASSWTDGYTF
TGTGCCAGCAGCTGGACAGACGGCTACACCTTC
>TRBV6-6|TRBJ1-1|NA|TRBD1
CASRPWDRGNTEAFF
TGTGCCAGCAGGCCATGGGACAGGGGGAACACTGAAGCTTTCTTT
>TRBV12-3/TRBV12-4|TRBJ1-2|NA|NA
CASGRGTNYGYTF
TGTGCCAGTGGCCGGGGGACGAACTATGGCTACACCTTC
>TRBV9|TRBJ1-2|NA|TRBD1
CASNDRGYGYTF
TGTGCCAGCAACGACAGGGGGTATGGCTACACCTTC
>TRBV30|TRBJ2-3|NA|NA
CAWTDSTDTQYF
TGTGCCTGGACAGACAGCACAGATACGCAGTATTTT
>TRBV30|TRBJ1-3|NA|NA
CAWGPGVSGNTIYF
TGTGCCTGGGGCCCAGGGGTGTCTGGAAACACCATATATTTT
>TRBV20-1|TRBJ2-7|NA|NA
CSASPYEQYF
TGCAGTGCTAGTCCCTACGAGCAGTACTTC
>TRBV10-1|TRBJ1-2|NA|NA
CARSTTGGNPNYGYTF
TGCGCCAGATCGACGACCGGGGGGAACCCTAACTATGGCTACACCTTC
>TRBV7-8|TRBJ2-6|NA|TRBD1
CASSFWDSPGANVLTF
TGTGCCAGCAGCTTTTGGGACAGCCCCGGGGCCAACGTCCTGACTTTC
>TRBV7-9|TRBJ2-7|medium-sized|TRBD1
CASSLGGQGLSYEQYF
TGTGCCAGCAGCTTAGGCGGACAGGGTTTATCCTACGAGCAGTACTTC
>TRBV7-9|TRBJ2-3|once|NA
CASSIRAGSTDTQYF
TGTGCCAGCAGCATAAGGGCGGGGAGCACAGATACGCAGTATTTT
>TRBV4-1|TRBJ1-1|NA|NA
CASSRGTEAFF
TGCGCCAGCAGCCGGGGGACTGAAGCTTTCTTT
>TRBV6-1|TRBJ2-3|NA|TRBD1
CASSEATGGGTDTQYF
TGTGCCAGCAGTGAAGCGACAGGGGGCGGAACAGATACGCAGTATTTT
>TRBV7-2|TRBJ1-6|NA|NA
CASSLNRGSPNSPLHF
TGTGCCAGCAGCTTAAATAGGGGCAGCCCAAATTCACCCCTCCACTTT
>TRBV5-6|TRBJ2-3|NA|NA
CASSFMTEGVTDTQYF
TGTGCCAGCAGCTTTATGACCGAGGGGGTGACAGATACGCAGTATTTT
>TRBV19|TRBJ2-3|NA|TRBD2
CASRGLAEDTDTQYF
TGTGCCAGTAGGGGACTAGCGGAGGATACAGATACGCAGTATTTT
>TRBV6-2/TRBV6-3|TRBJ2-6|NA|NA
CASSYSGSGANVLTF
TGTGCCAGCAGTTACTCGGGGTCTGGGGCCAACGTCCTGACTTTC
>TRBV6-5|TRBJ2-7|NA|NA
CASSSLGPDSYEQYF
TGTGCCAGCAGTTCCCTTGGGCCTGACTCCTACGAGCAGTACTTC
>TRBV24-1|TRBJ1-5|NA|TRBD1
CATSAPDRGSNQPQHF
TGTGCCACCAGTGCTCCGGACAGGGGTTCGAATCAGCCCCAGCATTTT
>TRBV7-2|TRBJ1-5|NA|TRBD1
CASSLTGTGGRQPQHF
TGTGCCAGCAGCCTTACCGGGACAGGGGGCCGTCAGCCCCAGCATTTT
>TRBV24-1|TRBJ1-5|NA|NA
CATSDGDGRQPQHF
TGTGCCACCAGTGATGGGGACGGCCGTCAGCCCCAGCATTTT
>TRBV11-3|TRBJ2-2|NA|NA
CASSLEGVGGELFF
TGTGCCAGCAGCTTAGAGGGGGTTGGCGGGGAGCTGTTTTTT
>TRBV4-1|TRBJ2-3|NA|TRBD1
CASSQGTGEADTQYF
TGCGCCAGCAGCCAAGGGACAGGGGAGGCAGATACGCAGTATTTT
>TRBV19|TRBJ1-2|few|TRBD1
CASTWTGAYGYTF
TGTGCCAGTACGTGGACAGGGGCCTATGGCTACACCTTC
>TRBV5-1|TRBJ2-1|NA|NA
CASRSEGVFYNEQFF
TGCGCCAGCAGGTCCGAGGGGGTTTTCTACAATGAGCAGTTCTTC
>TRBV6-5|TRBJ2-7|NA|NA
CASSPGHEQYF
TGTGCCAGCAGCCCGGGCCACGAGCAGTACTTC
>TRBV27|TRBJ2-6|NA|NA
CASSWGFGANVLTF
TGTGCCAGCAGCTGGGGTTTTGGGGCCAACGTCCTGACTTTC
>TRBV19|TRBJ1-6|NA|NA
CASSILSLFSPLHF
TGTGCCAGTAGTATCCTCTCTCTGTTTTCACCCCTCCACTTT
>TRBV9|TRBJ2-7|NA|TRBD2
CASSDSGGYPYEQYF
TGTGCCAGCAGCGATAGCGGGGGCTACCCCTACGAGCAGTACTTC
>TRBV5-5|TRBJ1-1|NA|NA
CASSLVGTIEAFF
TGTGCCAGCAGCTTGGTGGGGACAATTGAAGCTTTCTTT
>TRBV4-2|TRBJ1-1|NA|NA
CASSQDEGSAEAFF
TGTGCCAGCAGCCAAGATGAGGGTAGCGCTGAAGCTTTCTTT
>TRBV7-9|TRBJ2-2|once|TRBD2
CASSHEQRGRTGELFF
TGTGCCAGCAGCCATGAACAGCGGGGGAGAACCGGGGAGCTGTTTTTT
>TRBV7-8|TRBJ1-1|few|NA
CASSPEAFF
TGTGCCAGCAGCCCGGAAGCTTTCTTT
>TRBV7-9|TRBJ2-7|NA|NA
CASSLDLLSYEQYF
TGTGCCAGCAGCTTAGATCTCCTCTCCTACGAGCAGTACTTC
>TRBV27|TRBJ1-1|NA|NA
CASGPPGRGTEAFF
TGTGCCAGCGGTCCCCCCGGAAGGGGCACTGAAGCTTTCTTT